One and the same sample provided the 16 T cell receptor beta chains below, sequenced in a study of radiation and T cells in renal cell carcinoma. Generated by immunoSEQ multiplex PCR, the TCRdb table keeps only in-frame clones and is missing some. The data contain more than 150,000 clones, approximately 86% of them singletons. Time point given: blood 2 weeks post-SBRT. Treatment given: 15 Gy SBRT to primary tumor, nephrectomy 4 weeks later. The sequencing here drew on blood, taken from a patient whose treatment included radiotherapy and nephrectomy. These receptors originate from a woman aged 45-65 years with renal cell carcinoma.

The chain carries TRBV10-3 and TRBJ2-1; no clear D gene. Per germline, CDR1 ENHRY and CDR2 SYGVKD. This CDR3 has 12 amino acids. V lost 0 bases to trimming and J lost 10 bases, with 7 bases between them. CDR3: CAISESGQEQFF. CDR3 nucleotides: TGTGCCATCAGTGAGTCAGGGCAGGAGCAGTTCTTC.

This sequence joins TRBV28 and TRBJ1-1, with 10 bases lining up with TRBD1. Per the germline V gene, CDR1 is MDHEN and CDR2 is SYDVKM. With 6 bases clipped from V and 3 bases from J, the junction kept 7 bases outside the gene matches. The CDR3 loop spans 15 amino acids. The CDR3 here is CASSQGTGVYTEAFF. The DNA for the CDR3 is TGTGCCAGCAGCCAAGGGACAGGGGTGTACACTGAAGCTTTCTTT.

The J gene is TRBJ2-7, the V gene TRBV7-2; no clear D gene. CDR1 and CDR2 (germline): SGHTA, FQGNSA. The V gene lost 0 bases and the J gene lost 5 bases, with 11 bases spanning the gap. The CDR3 is made up of 14 amino acids. Here the CDR3 reads CASSLAWARHEQYF. The CDR3 DNA reads as TGTGCCAGCAGCTTAGCATGGGCCCGCCACGAGCAGTACTTC.

The rearrangement links TRBV19 to TRBJ2-7; a possible D gene is TRBD2 (7 bases). V was clipped by 4 bases and J by 1 base, with 17 bases between them. The CDR3 loop spans 16 amino acids. Germline V gene sequence: CDR1 LNHDA, CDR2 SQIVND (reference sequence). CDR3 in DNA: TGTGCCAGTAGTAGCTACAGGGCGGGGGTGTCCTACGAGCAGTACTTC. Translated: CASSSYRAGVSYEQYF. The full variable domain, completed using reference TRBV19 and TRBJ2-7, is DGGITQSPKYLFRKEGQNVTLSCEQNLNHDAMYWYRQDPGQGLRLIYYSQIVNDFQKGDIAEGYSVSREKKESFPLTVTSAQKNPTAFYLCASSSYRAGVSYEQYFGPGTRLTVT.

V gene TRBV9 combines with J gene TRBJ1-1, with 8 bases aligning to TRBD1. CDR1 is SGDLS and CDR2 is YYNGEE in the germline V gene. The CDR3 loop spans 15 amino acids. V dropped 4 bases and J dropped 3; count of bases not matched to a gene: 8. CDR3 residues: CASSQSTGADTEAFF. The CDR3, as DNA: TGTGCCAGCAGCCAGTCGACAGGGGCGGACACTGAAGCTTTCTTT.

This clone turned up a few times. This chain uses TRBV19 with TRBJ2-1; D is possibly TRBD1 (7 bases). The CDR3 runs 13 residues. V lost 6 bases and J lost 6, with 12 bases in between. Germline V gene lookup returns CDR1 LNHDA and CDR2 SQIVND (reference sequence). The CDR3 DNA follows: TGTGCCAGTAGCGTTCAGGGGGGCAATGAGCAGTTCTTC. This translates into CASSVQGGNEQFF.

This chain uses TRBV5-4 with TRBJ1-1, with TRBD1 matching over 10 bases. Germline assignment: CDR1 SGHNT and CDR2 YYREEE (reference sequence). V was pared by 0 bases and J by 14 bases, with 10 bases of the junction left unmatched. The CDR3 length is 14 residues. The CDR3 sequence: CASSLAGTGVDRFF. CDR3 bases: TGTGCCAGCAGCTTGGCCGGGACAGGGGTGGATCGGTTCTTT.

This chain connects TRBV27 to TRBJ1-1; D perhaps matches TRBD1 (5 bases). Trimming took 1 base from V and 0 from J, leaving 9 bases between them. The V gene's germline CDR1 is MNHEY and CDR2 SMNVEV (reference sequence). This CDR3 region has 15 residues. CDR3 DNA sequence: TGTGCCAGCAGTTTATGGGGCACTCTGAACACTGAAGCTTTCTTT. This gives the protein CASSLWGTLNTEAFF.

This clone was picked up one time. This chain uses TRBV6-7 with TRBJ2-5, with D hard to call. TRBV6-7 counts as an open reading frame of uncertain function. The CDR3 sequence is 9 residues long. The germline V and J ends were trimmed by 11 bases and 2 bases, with 3 bases remaining between them. The CDR3 spells CAQQETQYF. In nucleotides, the CDR3 is TGTGCCCAACAAGAGACCCAGTACTTC.

The rearrangement uses TRBV29-1 and TRBJ1-1; possible D gene TRBD1, 5 bases. Per the germline V gene, CDR1 is SQVTM and CDR2 is ANQGSEA. V was pared by 7 bases and J by 3 bases, with 12 bases between. The CDR3 has 12 amino acids. In DNA form, the CDR3 reads TGCAGCGCCGGGGACCCAGACACTGAAGCTTTCTTT. Translated: CSAGDPDTEAFF.

This clone was observed once. J is TRBJ2-1 and V is TRBV2; D is unresolved. V lost 6 bases to trimming and J lost 9 bases, with 18 bases between them. The CDR3 is 14 amino acids. Per germline, CDR1 SNHLY and CDR2 FYNNEI. The CDR3 DNA reads TGTGCCAGCAGAAGCCAGGTCGTTTGGGGTGAGCAGTTCTTC. Its protein is CASRSQVVWGEQFF.

The gene calls are TRBV4-2 and TRBJ1-6, with a possible D match to TRBD1 (5 bases). The CDR3 sequence is 17 residues long. The germline gives CDR1 LGHNA, CDR2 YNFKEQ. Trimming took off 1 base at V and 7 bases at J, with 17 bases between the two ends. The CDR3 reads CASSQGGGSLENSPLHF. As DNA, the CDR3 is TGTGCCAGCAGCCAAGGGGGGGGGAGTCTCGAAAATTCACCCCTCCACTTT.

The table lists this clone with a few counts. J is TRBJ2-1 and V is TRBV2; D gene ambiguous. V was pared by 3 bases and J by 7 bases, with 7 bases between. The CDR3 has 12 amino acids. Germline CDR1 is SNHLY and CDR2 is FYNNEI. CDR3 nucleotides: TGTGCCAGCAGTGATGTCCCGAATGAGCAGTTCTTC. It translates to CASSDVPNEQFF. Filled out from reference TRBV2 and TRBJ2-1, the complete variable domain reads EPEVTQTPSHQVTQMGQEVILRCVPISNHLYFYWYRQILGQKVEFLVSFYNNEISEKSEIFDDQFSVERPDGSNFTLKIRSTKLEDSAMYFCASSDVPNEQFFGPGTRLTVL.

The rearrangement joins TRBV2 to TRBJ2-7, with D uncertain. With 6 bases removed from V and 7 bases from J, the gap between germline ends came to 13 bases. Germline lookup yields CDR1 SNHLY and CDR2 FYNNEI. The CDR3 is 12 amino acids. Here the CDR3 reads CASRSDPAEQYF. In DNA, the CDR3 is TGTGCCAGCAGATCAGACCCCGCAGAGCAGTACTTC.

The chain has TRBV2 and TRBJ1-1; perhaps TRBD1 as D (5 bases). The CDR3 sequence is 16 residues long. Germline CDR1 SNHLY, CDR2 FYNNEI. The V and J ends lost 1 base and 4 bases respectively, with 16 bases between them. The CDR3 here is CASSEVRTGGITEAFF. Here the CDR3 DNA reads TGTGCCAGCAGTGAAGTCCGGACCGGGGGAATCACTGAAGCTTTCTTT.

This sequence joins TRBV11-2 and TRBJ1-4, with TRBD1 identical over 9 bases. The germline gives CDR1 SGHAT, CDR2 FQNNGV. J gave up 3 bases and V 5 bases, and 4 bases lay outside the gene matches. The CDR3 totals 15 residues. CDR3 residues: CASSTDRGSNEKLFF. CDR3 nucleotide sequence: TGTGCCAGCAGCACGGACAGGGGTTCTAATGAAAAACTGTTTTTT.